These T cell receptor beta chains were read from a single sample in a study of control samples from healthy donors and cancer patients. Here immunoSEQ multiplex PCR was the method, and the copy in TCRdb shows in-frame clones only, minus some. The sample carries roughly 39,000 clones, roughly 92% recorded once. Sequencing was performed on blood. The receptors come from a woman between 45 and 65 years old in good health. Each CDR3 is given with its conserved first and last residue. A D gene is named only where the DNA matches it firmly. The listing skips clone size in some rows; elsewhere it reads once, few, many or a size class.

TRBV10-3	NA	16	NA	TRBJ1-5	CAISEYGLYSNQPQHF	TGTGCCATCAGTGAGTACGGACTTTATAGCAATCAGCCCCAGCATTTT
TRBV28	NA	17	NA	TRBJ1-4	CASSQDRLGATNEKLFF	TGTGCCAGCAGTCAAGACAGGTTAGGGGCAACTAATGAAAAACTGTTTTTT
TRBV5-1	NA	15	TRBD2	TRBJ2-1	CASRSGTRKGDEQFF	TGCGCCAGCAGATCCGGGACTAGAAAAGGGGATGAGCAGTTCTTC
TRBV3-1/TRBV3-2	NA	14	NA	TRBJ1-2	CASSPRGAGYGYTF	TGTGCCAGCAGCCCAAGGGGGGCGGGCTATGGCTACACCTTC
TRBV27	NA	11	NA	TRBJ1-5	CASGIDQPQHF	TGTGCCAGCGGAATTGATCAGCCCCAGCATTTT
TRBV5-1	NA	16	NA	TRBJ2-1	CASTYDQWKGNNEQFF	TGCGCCAGCACCTATGACCAGTGGAAGGGAAACAATGAGCAGTTCTTC
TRBV18	NA	16	NA	TRBJ1-2	CASSPNTEMSSYGYTF	TGTGCCAGCTCACCCAACACGGAAATGAGCTCCTATGGCTACACCTTC
TRBV7-6	NA	19	TRBD2	TRBJ2-1	CASSPKTSGGAHSYNEQFF	TGTGCCAGCAGCCCCAAGACTAGCGGGGGGGCCCACTCCTACAATGAGCAGTTCTTC
TRBV28	NA	13	NA	TRBJ1-2	CASSFRAGVGYTF	TGTGCCAGCAGTTTTAGGGCAGGGGTTGGCTACACCTTC
TRBV2	NA	14	TRBD1	TRBJ2-3	CARRTGQSTDTQYF	TGTGCCAGGCGGACAGGCCAAAGCACAGATACGCAGTATTTT
TRBV28	NA	12	TRBD1	TRBJ1-1	CAISQGITEAFF	TGTGCCATCTCACAGGGGATCACTGAAGCTTTCTTT
TRBV19	NA	16	NA	TRBJ1-6	CASKALAGRENSPLHF	TGTGCCAGTAAGGCCTTGGCGGGCAGGGAAAATTCACCCCTCCACTTT
TRBV19	NA	16	TRBD2	TRBJ2-3	CASSTPDGGGTDTQYF	TGTGCCAGTAGTACCCCGGACGGCGGGGGGACAGATACGCAGTATTTT
TRBV28	NA	13	NA	TRBJ1-2	CASSSPGHYGYTF	TGTGCCAGCAGTTCCCCGGGCCACTATGGCTACACCTTC
TRBV12-3/TRBV12-4	NA	11	NA	TRBJ2-4	CASTRARIQYF	TGTGCCAGCACCAGAGCACGTATTCAGTACTTC
TRBV6-2/TRBV6-3	NA	18	TRBD1	TRBJ2-2	CASSYSRTGVPNTGELFF	TGTGCCAGCAGTTACTCGAGGACAGGGGTACCCAACACCGGGGAGCTGTTTTTT
TRBV7-9	NA	14	NA	TRBJ1-2	CASSREDSYYGYTF	TGTGCCAGCAGCCGAGAGGACAGCTACTATGGCTACACCTTC
TRBV5-6	NA	14	NA	TRBJ1-6	CASSLRATNSPLHF	TGTGCCAGCAGCTTGAGGGCTACTAATTCACCCCTCCACTTT
TRBV24-1	once	13	NA	TRBJ1-5	CATSDTNNQPQHF	TGTGCCACCAGTGATACGAACAATCAGCCCCAGCATTTT
TRBV3-1/TRBV3-2	NA	14	NA	TRBJ1-3	CASSQSVSGNTIYF	TGTGCCAGCAGCCAATCGGTCTCTGGAAACACCATATATTTT
TRBV2	NA	14	NA	TRBJ1-1	CASSDWDKNTEAFF	TGTGCCAGCAGTGACTGGGACAAAAACACTGAAGCTTTCTTT
TRBV28	NA	12	NA	TRBJ1-1	CASSLLNTEAFF	TGTGCCAGCAGTTTACTGAACACTGAAGCTTTCTTT
TRBV7-2	NA	16	NA	TRBJ2-1	CASSPKLGTSYNEQFF	TGTGCCAGCAGCCCCAAGTTAGGGACCTCCTACAATGAGCAGTTCTTC
TRBV7-2	NA	15	NA	TRBJ1-3	CASSLEGPPGNTIYF	TGTGCCAGCAGCTTAGAAGGGCCTCCTGGAAACACCATATATTTT
TRBV30	NA	11	NA	TRBJ1-2	CAWSVVNGYTF	TGTGCCTGGAGTGTAGTGAATGGCTACACCTTC
TRBV3-1/TRBV3-2	NA	17	NA	TRBJ1-1	CASSQPSLQASGTEAFF	TGTGCCAGCAGCCAACCCTCCTTACAGGCCTCGGGCACTGAAGCTTTCTTT
TRBV19	NA	16	NA	TRBJ1-3	CASSMTLLGRLNTIYF	TGTGCCAGTAGTATGACGCTATTGGGACGACTAAACACCATATATTTT
TRBV27	once	15	NA	TRBJ1-3	CASSLSGGPGNTIYF	TGTGCCAGCAGTTTATCGGGGGGGCCTGGAAACACCATATATTTT
TRBV7-9	NA	14	NA	TRBJ2-7	CASSLDLKDYEQYF	TGTGCCAGCAGCTTAGACCTGAAGGACTACGAGCAGTACTTC